In this sample, the clone carrying this TCR beta chain turned up once. Antigen specificity is unknown. A much larger clone sits a single nucleotide away, making a read error possible. The time point here: sample taken at primary tumor resection. The donor population consisted of just over 70 patients with untreated, early-stage non-small cell lung cancer. From tumor, nontumor lung or frozen PBMC, whole RNA was taken unsorted for sequencing. These data are taken from a study of spatial heterogeneity in lung cancer. Study-level results: For expanded intratumoral alpha and beta TCRs, counts tracked tumor mutation counts.

From the 5' RACE reads, TCRdb called clonotypes with MiXCR, one entry per CDR3 protein. The table has more than 25,000 distinct CDR3 sequences, roughly 7.2% seen once. The CDR3 has 15 amino acids. CDR1 is SGHVS and CDR2 is FNYEAQ in the germline V gene. V usage is TRBV7-6 and J usage is TRBJ2-2; maybe TRBD1 (6 bases). The receptor was derived from a male donor with early-stage non-small cell lung cancer. Sequenced here: lung tumor tissue, sampled at surgery. The CDR3 DNA follows: TGTGCCAGCAGCTTAAGGGCAGGGGACATCGGGGAGCTGGTTTTT. Protein product: CASSLRAGDIGELVF.